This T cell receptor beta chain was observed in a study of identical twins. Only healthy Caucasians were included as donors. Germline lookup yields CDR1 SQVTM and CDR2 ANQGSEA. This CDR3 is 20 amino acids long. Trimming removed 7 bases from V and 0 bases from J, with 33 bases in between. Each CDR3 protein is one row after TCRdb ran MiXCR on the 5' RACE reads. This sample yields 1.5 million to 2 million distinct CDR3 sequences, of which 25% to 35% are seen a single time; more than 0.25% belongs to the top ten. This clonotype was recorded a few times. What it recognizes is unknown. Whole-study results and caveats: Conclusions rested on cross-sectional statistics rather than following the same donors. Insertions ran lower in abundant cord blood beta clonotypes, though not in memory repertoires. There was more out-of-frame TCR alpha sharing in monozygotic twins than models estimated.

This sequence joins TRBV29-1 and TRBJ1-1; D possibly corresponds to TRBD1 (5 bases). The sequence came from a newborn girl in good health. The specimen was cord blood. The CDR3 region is CSADRVDPLWLPRVNTEAFF. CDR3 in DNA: TGCAGCGCTGACCGGGTGGACCCCTTGTGGCTACCCAGGGTGAACACTGAAGCTTTCTTT.